These T cell receptor beta chains were read from a single sample in a study of PD-L1 blockade in urothelial cancer. Clones were sequenced by immunoSEQ multiplex PCR, and TCRdb holds only the in-frame ones, with some missing. This sample has approximately 18,000 clones, with around four fifths found just once. This specimen was PBMCs, taken around atezolizumab (anti-PD-L1) treatment. The source of these receptors is a man aged 50 or older with urothelial cancer. The CDR3 runs from the conserved cysteine through the conserved F or W. The D gene is left open where the match is weak. Clone size is given for some rows only: seen once, a few or many times, or a class if the clone is expanded.

TRBJ1-6,15,TRBD1,TRBV28,.,TGTGCCAGCAGTCCCCCCACAGGGGAAGAATCACCCCTCCACTTT,CASSPPTGEESPLHF
TRBJ1-2,14,.,TRBV9,.,TGTGCCAGCAGCGTAGACAACAGGGTCGGGGGCTACACCTTC,CASSVDNRVGGYTF
TRBJ1-2,14,TRBD1,TRBV5-1,.,TGCGCCAGCAACCCAGGGGGCGCTGGCTATGGCTACACCTTC,CASNPGGAGYGYTF
TRBJ2-2,15,TRBD1,TRBV19,few,TGTGCCAGTAGTATAGGACAGGGATACACCGGGGAGCTGTTTTTT,CASSIGQGYTGELFF
TRBJ1-1,15,.,TRBV7-9,.,TGTGCCAGCAGCTTAAGGTCTGGGAGGGAGACTGAAGCTTTCTTT,CASSLRSGRETEAFF
TRBJ2-2,16,TRBD2,TRBV11-3,.,TGTGCCAGCAGCCCTTTTAGCGGGGGGGCCGCCGGGGAGCTGTTTTTT,CASSPFSGGAAGELFF
TRBJ2-7,15,TRBD1,TRBV14,.,TGTGCCAGCAGCCTACGACAGGGGATCTCCTACGAGCAGTACTTC,CASSLRQGISYEQYF
TRBJ1-2,13,.,TRBV2,.,TGTGCCAGCAGCAACGACGGGGGCTATGGCTACACCTTC,CASSNDGGYGYTF
TRBJ1-2,13,TRBD1,TRBV10-1,.,TGCGCCAGCAGTGCAGGGGGCAGCTATGGCTACACCTTC,CASSAGGSYGYTF
TRBJ1-2,13,.,TRBV4-1,.,TGCGCCAGCAGCCAAGATCAGGGCCGTCGACGCGCCTTC,CASSQDQGRRRAF
TRBJ2-2,16,TRBD1,TRBV6-6,once,TGTGCCAGCCAGGATTTGGGGACAGTCCCCACCGGGGAGCTGTTTTTT,CASQDLGTVPTGELFF
TRBJ2-2,16,TRBD2,TRBV11-3,.,TGTGCCAGCAGCTTACAGGGACTAGCGGGTTCCGGGGAGCTGTTTTTT,CASSLQGLAGSGELFF
TRBJ1-3,14,TRBD1,TRBV6-6,few,TGTGCCAGCAGCAGGGGGAGCTCTGGAAACACCATATATTTT,CASSRGSSGNTIYF
TRBJ1-2,17,TRBD1,TRBV7-9,few,TGTGCCAGCAGGGCCACCCGGACAGGGGGCGCTAACTATGGCTACACCTTC,CASRATRTGGANYGYTF
TRBJ1-5,14,.,TRBV5-1,.,TGCGCCAGCAGCTTGAGGGGATTGGGACAGCCCCAGCATTTT,CASSLRGLGQPQHF
TRBJ2-1,18,.,TRBV4-2,once,TGTGCCAGCAGCCAAGTATTCTCGGTGAGCGGAGGATACAATGAGCAGTTCTTC,CASSQVFSVSGGYNEQFF
TRBJ1-5,13,.,TRBV7-9,.,TGTGCCAGCAGCTTAGAGCAATATCAGCCCCAGCATTTT,CASSLEQYQPQHF
TRBJ1-2,13,.,TRBV5-8,few,TGTGCCAGCAGCCCTCAAGGAGGGCGAGGCTACACCTTC,CASSPQGGRGYTF
TRBJ2-3,16,TRBD2,TRBV30,.,TGTGCCTGGAGTGTACAAGGACTAGCGGCTAGAGGGACGCAGTATTTT,CAWSVQGLAARGTQYF
TRBJ1-4,13,.,TRBV14,.,TGTGCCAGCAGCCAAGATCTTAGAAGCGAACTGTTTTTT,CASSQDLRSELFF
TRBJ2-1,14,.,TRBV30,.,TGTGCCTGGACCGGACAGTCATCCTACAATGAGCAGTTCTTC,CAWTGQSSYNEQFF
TRBJ2-3,15,.,TRBV6-4,.,TGTGCCAGCAGTGACTCGGAGCGAAGCACAGATACGCAGTATTTT,CASSDSERSTDTQYF
TRBJ1-2,15,TRBD1,TRBV4-1,few,TGCGCCAGCAGCCAAGGCGGAGGGACAGGGTATGGCTACACCTTC,CASSQGGGTGYGYTF
TRBJ1-2,13,TRBD1,TRBV6-1,.,TGTGCCAGCAGTGAACGACAGGGCGATGGCTACACCTTC,CASSERQGDGYTF
TRBJ2-1,15,.,TRBV15,once,TGTGCCACCAGCGCTCACCGGGAGACTATCAATGAGCAGTTCTTC,CATSAHRETINEQFF
TRBJ2-3,15,.,TRBV6-4,.,TGTGCCAGCGGCGCTCAGCCAGGGAGCACAGATACGCAGTATTTT,CASGAQPGSTDTQYF
TRBJ1-1,12,TRBD1,TRBV19,.,TGTGCCAGTAGTTTCAGGGGGACTGAAGCTTTCTTT,CASSFRGTEAFF
TRBJ1-2,12,.,TRBV6-4,.,TGTGCCAGCAGGAACAGGTCCGGGGGCTACACCTTC,CASRNRSGGYTF
TRBJ1-5,15,.,TRBV5-1,.,TGCGCCAGCAGCTTGGGGGGAGGGTTAAATCAGCCCCAGCATTTT,CASSLGGGLNQPQHF
TRBJ2-3,15,.,TRBV7-3,.,TGTGCCAGCAGCTTAGGGAGCCCTAGCACAGATACGCAGTATTTT,CASSLGSPSTDTQYF
TRBJ2-7,11,TRBD2,TRBV2,once,TGTGCCAGCACTAGCGGCGGCGAGCAGTACTTC,CASTSGGEQYF
TRBJ2-7,13,TRBD1,TRBV10-1,.,TGCGCCAGCACCGGGACAGCGACCTACGAGCAGTACTTC,CASTGTATYEQYF
TRBJ2-2,15,TRBD2,TRBV5-1,once,TGCGCCAGCAGCCCGACTAGCGGGGAGACCGGGGAGCTGTTTTTT,CASSPTSGETGELFF
TRBJ2-1,15,.,TRBV5-4,.,TGTGCCAGCAGCTTGGCCACGGGATCCTACAATGAGCAGTTCTTC,CASSLATGSYNEQFF
TRBJ2-1,18,TRBD2,TRBV4-1,.,TGCGCCAGCAGCCGGGTACTGAAAGCGGGGAGCTCCTACAATGAGCAGTTCTTC,CASSRVLKAGSSYNEQFF
TRBJ2-7,13,.,TRBV18,.,TGTGCCAGCTCTCTGGCGGACACCTACGAGCAGTACTTC,CASSLADTYEQYF
TRBJ2-3,15,.,TRBV15,few,TGTGCCACCAGCAGAGTAGCGGAGAGCACAGATACGCAGTATTTT,CATSRVAESTDTQYF
TRBJ2-1,14,.,TRBV5-1,.,TGCGCCAGCAGCTTTAAGGACTTAGGCTATGAGCAGTTCTTC,CASSFKDLGYEQFF
TRBJ2-2,16,TRBD2,TRBV5-1,.,TGCGCCAGCAGCTCCGGGACTAGCGGGAAAGTCGGGGAGCTGTTTTTT,CASSSGTSGKVGELFF
TRBJ2-7,16,.,TRBV5-1,.,TGCGCCAGCAGCTTGGGCCCACCGACAGGACCCTACGAGCAGTACTTC,CASSLGPPTGPYEQYF
TRBJ1-6,15,TRBD1,TRBV5-6,.,TGTGCCAGCAGTTTGGACAGGGAGCGGGGTTCACCCCTCCACTTT,CASSLDRERGSPLHF
TRBJ1-1,14,.,TRBV27,.,TGTGCCAGCACCCCGGCAGGGGCGAGCACTGAAGCTTTCTTT,CASTPAGASTEAFF
TRBJ2-2,15,TRBD1,TRBV6-5,.,TGTGCCAGCAGCCCCCAGAGGGGGCGGGCCGGGGAGCTGTTTTTT,CASSPQRGRAGELFF
TRBJ1-1,17,.,TRBV28,few,TGTGCCAGCAGTCCAAAAGCAAGGCCGGGAGCGATACCTGAAGCTTTCTTT,CASSPKARPGAIPEAFF
TRBJ1-2,15,TRBD1,TRBV4-1,.,TGCGCCAGCAGCCAAGGGGCAGGGGGGTTAGATGGCTACACCTTC,CASSQGAGGLDGYTF
TRBJ2-3,13,.,TRBV9,.,TGTGCCAGCAGCGTGCCGGGCACAGGTACGCAGTATTTT,CASSVPGTGTQYF
TRBJ2-2,20,TRBD2,TRBV18,.,TGTGCCAGCTCACCCTCCCGACCGGGACTAGCGGGAGCAAACACCGGGGAGCTGTTTTTT,CASSPSRPGLAGANTGELFF